Sequencing of this T cell receptor beta chain was carried out in a study of T cell repertoires in cytomegalovirus infection. Study overall: The authors used CMV epitopes that were HLA-C-restricted (recently identified) and HLA-B-restricted (well studied). Evidence of both CMV infection and a matching HLA type came from public TCR beta signatures.

Trimming cost V 1 base and J 1 base, with 16 bases left between them. The CDR3 has 17 residues. Germline V lookup: CDR1 SEHNR, CDR2 FQNEAQ (reference sequence). Study results and caveats: Ex vivo, HLA-C-restricted CMV-specific TCR beta clonotypes prevailed over the rest of the response.

TCRdb analysed the reads with MiXCR anew, one entry per CDR3 protein. The top ten hold over 10% of the sample, which has fewer than 950,000 distinct CDR3 sequences, 30% to 35% seen once. On this clonotype: Its antigen is unidentified.

This receptor was taken from a human donor in good health (CMV status not recorded). Some clones in this sample may be carry-over from other donors' samples. The sample here was cultured CD8+ T cells from PBMCs, taken from culture after CMV antigen stimulation. The chain is built from TRBV7-9 and TRBJ1-2; a weak D match, TRBD1 (5 bases). CDR3: CASSLGAQVPVNYGYTF. CDR3 DNA: TGTGCCAGCAGCTTAGGGGCACAGGTTCCCGTTAACTATGGCTACACCTTC.